This T cell receptor (beta chain) was captured by sequencing in a study of cytomegalovirus exposure and HLA in healthy donors. The wider study: The 90 to 150 validation repertoires, a later analysis reported, used the same platform as the approximately 670 repertoires from the first cohort. Study findings and constraints: Cytomegalovirus status was reportedly diagnosed by the classifier with high sensitivity and specificity.

Using immunoSEQ multiplex PCR, the repertoire was profiled, and TCRdb retains in-frame clones only, with some absent. The table shows 180,000 or so clones, with approximately 80% occurring only once. Germline CDR1 MNHEY, CDR2 SVGAGI. The CDR3 runs to 13 residues. V was clipped by 6 bases and J by 3 bases, with 12 bases between them. Separate from the approximately 670-subject first cohort, the 120-subject validation cohort was the one that the donors belonged to. Turning to this clone: The antigen is not known.

Material for sequencing was PBMCs. This sequence originates from a woman aged 30 to 39 in good health and CMV-seropositive. The rearrangement uses TRBV6-5 and TRBJ2-7; perhaps TRBD1 as D (6 bases). In DNA form, the CDR3 reads TGTGCCAGCAGCCAGACAGGAATCTACGAGCAGTACTTC. Amino acids: CASSQTGIYEQYF.